This TCR beta chain is drawn from a study of blood T cell repertoires in COVID-19. Study overall: From T cells, B-cell-depleted T cells, or PBMCs came the material, which was cDNA or gDNA.

Deletions cut 4 bases from V and 6 bases from J, with 15 bases between. CDR3 size: 14 residues. The V gene's germline CDR1 is MNHGY and CDR2 SVAAGI. Using immunoSEQ multiplex PCR, the repertoire was profiled, and TCRdb retains in-frame clones only, with some absent. There are approximately 210,000 clones in the sample; roughly four fifths occur only once, and approximately 12% lies in the top ten. The TCR comes from a woman aged 40-49 years with acute or convalescent COVID-19. V usage is TRBV6-9 and J usage is TRBJ1-2, with D unclear. Sequenced input: peripheral blood. For the CDR3, the DNA is TGTGCCAGCAGTTCCCCGGGAAACAGCGATGGCTACACCTTC. Its translation is CASSSPGNSDGYTF.